The 23 T cell receptor beta chains below all came from one sample that was sequenced in a study of cytomegalovirus exposure and HLA in healthy donors. Primers for the PCR totalled 60 Vbeta and 13 Jbeta. The protocol was immunoSEQ multiplex PCR, while the TCRdb copy is restricted to in-frame clones and leaves out a portion. This sample has about 140,000 clones, with about 80% found just once. Sequenced: PBMCs. The receptor set was obtained from a male donor in good health and CMV-seropositive.

The rearrangement joins TRBV2 to TRBJ2-5; 9 bases align to TRBD2. The CDR3 runs to 15 residues. Trimming took 1 base from V and 5 from J; bases not matched to a gene: 5. Per germline, CDR1 SNHLY and CDR2 FYNNEI. The CDR3 spells CASSEGLAGRETQYF. The CDR3 nucleotides read TGTGCCAGCAGTGAAGGCCTAGCGGGGAGGGAGACCCAGTACTTC. Based on the CDR3 plus reference TRBV2 and TRBJ2-5, the full variable domain is EPEVTQTPSHQVTQMGQEVILRCVPISNHLYFYWYRQILGQKVEFLVSFYNNEISEKSEIFDDQFSVERPDGSNFTLKIRSTKLEDSAMYFCASSEGLAGRETQYFGPGTRLLVL.

The rearrangement joins TRBV15 to TRBJ2-3; 7 nucleotides match TRBD2. V dropped 5 bases and J dropped 2; count of bases not matched to a gene: 13. This CDR3 region has 17 residues. CDR1 is LNHNV and CDR2 is YYDKDF in the germline V gene (reference sequence). CDR3 in amino acids: CATSQRVWEGSTDTQYF. The DNA for the CDR3 is TGTGCCACCAGCCAACGAGTCTGGGAGGGATCCACAGATACGCAGTATTTT.

V and J are TRBV2 and TRBJ1-2; TRBD1 matches at 10 bases. V shed 10 bases, J shed 4 bases, and the junction held 9 bases outside the gene matches. Germline CDR1 SNHLY, CDR2 FYNNEI. The CDR3 covers 14 residues. The CDR3 loop is CAISTGGAGYGYTF. CDR3 nucleotides: TGTGCCATTTCGACAGGGGGCGCGGGCTATGGCTACACCTTC.

This chain links TRBV7-3 with TRBJ2-1, with D possibly matching TRBD2 (5 bases). This CDR3 is built from 15 residues. Trimming pared 2 bases from V and 7 bases from J, leaving 15 bases between. Germline V lookup: CDR1 SGHTA, CDR2 FQGTGA. The CDR3 region is CASSLWVRVGNEQFF. DNA for the CDR3: TGTGCCAGCAGCTTATGGGTGCGGGTCGGGAATGAGCAGTTCTTC.

The chain joins TRBV4-1 to TRBJ1-4; no clear D gene. Trimming shortened V by 4 bases and J by 3 bases, and 6 bases separated the two germline ends. Germline V gene data show CDR1 as MGHRA and CDR2 as YSYEKL. The length of the CDR3 is 13 residues. The CDR3 nucleotides are TGCGCCAGCAGCCGACTCCCTAATGAAAAACTGTTTTTT. Translating gives CASSRLPNEKLFF.

V gene TRBV9 combines with J gene TRBJ1-5, with 9 bases matching TRBD1. Germline trimming cut 3 bases from V and 5 bases from J; bases unmatched to any gene: 6. Germline V lookup: CDR1 SGDLS, CDR2 YYNGEE. The CDR3 has 15 residues. As DNA, the CDR3 is TGTGCCAGCAGCGCAGGGACAGGGATAGATCAGCCCCAGCATTTT. Encoded protein: CASSAGTGIDQPQHF.

J is TRBJ2-7 and V is TRBV28; D is possibly TRBD2 (6 bases). This CDR3 spans 14 amino acids. The ends were cut back, 7 bases at V and 6 bases at J, with 19 bases in the middle. Germline CDR1 and CDR2: MDHEN and SYDVKM. The CDR3 protein is CASMSTRLSFEQYF. In DNA, the CDR3 is TGTGCCAGCATGTCGACTAGATTGAGCTTCGAGCAGTACTTC.

The V gene is TRBV27, the J gene TRBJ2-3; 7 bases align to TRBD2. The CDR3 runs 15 residues. Germline CDR1 MNHEY, CDR2 SMNVEV (reference sequence). V was pared by 2 bases and J by 5 bases, with 7 bases of the junction left unmatched. The CDR3 nucleotides read TGTGCCAGCAGTTTAAAAACTAGCGCGAAAGATACGCAGTATTTT. Its protein is CASSLKTSAKDTQYF.

The chain carries TRBV19 and TRBJ2-5; TRBD2 aligns across 8 bases. Germline V gene sequence: CDR1 LNHDA, CDR2 SQIVND (reference sequence). J lost 4 bases, V lost 5 bases, and 3 bases had no gene match. This CDR3 contains 13 residues. This chain's CDR3 is CASSRLARETQYF. DNA for the CDR3: TGTGCCAGTAGTCGACTAGCGCGAGAGACCCAGTACTTC.

The chain employs TRBV20-1 and TRBJ2-1, with D perhaps matching TRBD1 (5 bases). Per the germline V gene, CDR1 is DFQATT and CDR2 is SNEGSKA (reference sequence). V dropped 8 bases and J dropped 3 bases, with 8 bases sitting between them. The CDR3 is 11 residues long. The CDR3 loop is CSPGHYNEQFF. DNA of the CDR3: TGCAGTCCCGGACACTACAATGAGCAGTTCTTC.

This clone was seen only a few times. The rearrangement uses TRBV5-1 and TRBJ2-7; D is unresolved. CDR3 length: 17 residues. Germline lookup yields CDR1 SGHRS and CDR2 YFSETQ. The V end was cut by 1 base, the J end by 1 base, with 18 bases between. The CDR3 sequence is CASSLPNRKEWSYEQYF. CDR3 nucleotides: TGCGCCAGCAGCTTGCCGAACCGCAAGGAGTGGTCCTACGAGCAGTACTTC.

J is TRBJ1-6 and V is TRBV5-1; TRBD1 agrees at 7 bases. Germline V gene lookup returns CDR1 SGHRS and CDR2 YFSETQ. V was clipped by 0 bases and J by 6 bases; unmatched bases: 6. This CDR3 is 16 amino acids long. The CDR3 is CASSLAKQGFNSPLHF. For the CDR3, the DNA is TGCGCCAGCAGCTTGGCCAAACAGGGGTTTAATTCACCCCTCCACTTT.

V usage is TRBV4-3 and J usage is TRBJ2-6; a possible D gene is TRBD1 (6 bases). The germline V gene has CDR1 LGHNA and CDR2 YSLEER. CDR3 length equals 17 residues. The germline V and J ends were trimmed by 2 bases and 0 bases, with 11 bases remaining between them. The CDR3 sequence: CASSQTTGASGANVLTF. CDR3 DNA: TGCGCCAGCAGCCAAACGACAGGTGCCTCTGGGGCCAACGTCCTGACTTTC.

The chain is built from TRBV2 and TRBJ2-1, with TRBD2 as a possible D gene (6 bases). The germline gives CDR1 SNHLY, CDR2 FYNNEI. This CDR3 is 16 amino acids long. The germline V and J ends were trimmed by 6 bases and 6 bases, with 21 bases remaining between them. The CDR3 bases are TGTGCCAGCAGAACCGGGACTCAGGTATTCGGCAATGAGCAGTTCTTC. As protein: CASRTGTQVFGNEQFF. The full variable domain, with the rest looked up from reference TRBV2 and TRBJ2-1, is EPEVTQTPSHQVTQMGQEVILRCVPISNHLYFYWYRQILGQKVEFLVSFYNNEISEKSEIFDDQFSVERPDGSNFTLKIRSTKLEDSAMYFCASRTGTQVFGNEQFFGPGTRLTVL.

The J gene is TRBJ2-7, the V gene TRBV29-1; 14 bases are a match to TRBD2. With V trimmed by 6 bases and J by 6 bases, 7 bases remained unmatched. CDR3 size: 14 residues. Germline values: CDR1 SQVTM, CDR2 ANQGSEA. CDR3 protein: CSVHNGLAGGEQYF. Written as DNA, the CDR3 is TGCAGCGTCCACAATGGACTAGCGGGAGGCGAGCAGTACTTC.

The V gene is TRBV18, the J gene TRBJ2-7; 12 bases agree with TRBD1. Germline assignment: CDR1 KGHSH and CDR2 LQKENI. V lost 3 bases to trimming and J lost 5 bases; unmatched junction nucleotides: 8. CDR3 length: 16 amino acids. This CDR3 reads CASSPGAGTGGNEQYF. The CDR3 nucleotides are TGTGCCAGCTCACCGGGGGCGGGGACAGGGGGCAACGAGCAGTACTTC.

The chain joins TRBV6-6 to TRBJ2-7, with 11 positions matching TRBD1. The CDR3 consists of 16 residues. V lost 0 bases to trimming and J lost 3 bases; unmatched junction nucleotides: 4. Germline CDR1 and CDR2: MNHNY and SVGAGI (reference sequence). CDR3 protein: CASSYSTGQGDYEQYF. The CDR3 DNA reads TGTGCCAGCAGTTACTCGACGGGACAGGGGGACTACGAGCAGTACTTC.

The rearrangement uses TRBV27 and TRBJ1-2; the D is unclear. V was cut by 3 bases and J by 4 bases, with 12 bases left in between. The CDR3 is 14 residues long. Germline assignment: CDR1 MNHEY and CDR2 SMNVEV (reference sequence). The CDR3 bases are TGTGCCAGCAGTTTCGACATTAACTCCTATGGCTACACCTTC. This sequence encodes CASSFDINSYGYTF.

The rearrangement uses TRBV7-8 and TRBJ1-5; no clear D gene. CDR3 length equals 13 residues. Trimming removed 1 base from V and 7 bases from J, with 8 bases in between. Germline V gene sequence: CDR1 SGHVS, CDR2 FQNEAQ. The CDR3 nucleotides read TGTGCCAGCAGCTTAGAATCCCGGCAGCCCCAGCATTTT. Amino acid sequence: CASSLESRQPQHF.

V usage is TRBV11-3 and J usage is TRBJ1-1, with D possibly being TRBD1 (6 bases). V was cut by 3 bases and J by 2 bases, with 10 bases left in between. The CDR3 runs 14 residues. Germline CDR1 is SGHNT and CDR2 is YENEEA. CDR3 coding DNA: TGTGCCAGCAGCTTCGGACAGCCAAACACTGAAGCTTTCTTT. This sequence encodes CASSFGQPNTEAFF.

The CDR3 DNA sequence: TGTGCCAGTAGTATCGGGCCCCACAGCGGGACTGAAGCTTTCTTT. Protein product: CASSIGPHSGTEAFF. V gene TRBV19 combines with J gene TRBJ1-1; D is ambiguous. Germline V lookup: CDR1 LNHDA, CDR2 SQIVND (reference sequence). CDR3 length equals 15 residues. V lost 3 bases, J lost 5 bases, and 16 bases lay in between.

The chain couples TRBV25-1 to TRBJ2-2; 8 bases match TRBD1. Germline assignment: CDR1 MGHDK and CDR2 SYGVNS. There are 14 residues in the CDR3. V dropped 9 bases and J dropped 1; count of bases not matched to a gene: 4. Here the CDR3 reads CARLGQGNTGELFF. Here the CDR3 DNA reads TGTGCCAGGCTTGGACAGGGGAACACCGGGGAGCTGTTTTTT.

This sequence joins TRBV7-8 and TRBJ1-5; TRBD1 is a possible D gene (5 bases). V shed 5 bases and J shed 6 bases, with 14 bases lying between them. The CDR3 has 14 residues. From germline, CDR1 is SGHVS and CDR2 FQNEAQ. The CDR3 DNA is TGTGCCAGCAGCGTCCGGGGGGTTGTTCAGCCCCAGCATTTT. It is translated as CASSVRGVVQPQHF.